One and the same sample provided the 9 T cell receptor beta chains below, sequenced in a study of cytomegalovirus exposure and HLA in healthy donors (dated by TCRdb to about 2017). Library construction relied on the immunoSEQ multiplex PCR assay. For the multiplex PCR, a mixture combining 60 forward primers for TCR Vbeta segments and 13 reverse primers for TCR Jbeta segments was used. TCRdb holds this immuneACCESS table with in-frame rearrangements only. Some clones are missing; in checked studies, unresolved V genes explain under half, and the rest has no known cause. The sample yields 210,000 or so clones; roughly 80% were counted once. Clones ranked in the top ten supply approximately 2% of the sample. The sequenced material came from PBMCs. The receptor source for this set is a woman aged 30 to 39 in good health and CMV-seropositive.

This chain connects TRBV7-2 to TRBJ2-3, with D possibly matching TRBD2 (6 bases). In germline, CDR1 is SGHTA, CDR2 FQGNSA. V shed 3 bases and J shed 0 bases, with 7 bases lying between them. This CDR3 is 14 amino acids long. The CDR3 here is CASSFGTSTDTQYF. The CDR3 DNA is TGTGCCAGCAGCTTTGGGACTAGCACAGATACGCAGTATTTT.

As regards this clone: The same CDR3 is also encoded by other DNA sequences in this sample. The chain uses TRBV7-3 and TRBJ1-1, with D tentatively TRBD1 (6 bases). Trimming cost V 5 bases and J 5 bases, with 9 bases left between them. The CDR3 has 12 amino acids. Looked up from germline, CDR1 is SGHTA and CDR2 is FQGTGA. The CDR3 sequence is CASSAQGTEAFF. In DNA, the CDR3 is TGTGCCAGCAGCGCCCAGGGGACTGAAGCTTTCTTT.

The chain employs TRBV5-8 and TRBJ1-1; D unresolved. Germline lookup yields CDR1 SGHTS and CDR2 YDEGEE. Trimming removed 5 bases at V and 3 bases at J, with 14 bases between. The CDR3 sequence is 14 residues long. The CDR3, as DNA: TGTGCCAGCAGGCCGGGTCTTTCTTACACTGAAGCTTTCTTT. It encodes CASRPGLSYTEAFF. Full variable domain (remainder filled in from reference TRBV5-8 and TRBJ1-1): EAGVTQSPTHLIKTRGQQATLRCSPISGHTSVYWYQQALGLGLQFLLWYDEGEERNRGNFPPRFSGRQFPNYSSELNVNALELEDSALYLCASRPGLSYTEAFFGQGTRLTVV.

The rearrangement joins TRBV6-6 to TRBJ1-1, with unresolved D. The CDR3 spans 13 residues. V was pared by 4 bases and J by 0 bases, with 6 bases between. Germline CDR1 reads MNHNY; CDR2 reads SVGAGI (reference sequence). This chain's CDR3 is CASSLYMNTEAFF. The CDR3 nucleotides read TGTGCCAGCAGTTTATACATGAACACTGAAGCTTTCTTT.

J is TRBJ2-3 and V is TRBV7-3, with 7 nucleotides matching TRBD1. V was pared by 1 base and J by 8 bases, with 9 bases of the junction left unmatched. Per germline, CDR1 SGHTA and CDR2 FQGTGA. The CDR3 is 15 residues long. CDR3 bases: TGTGCCAGCAGCTTAATAAGTGAGGGGGCAGGTACGCAGTATTTT. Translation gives CASSLISEGAGTQYF.

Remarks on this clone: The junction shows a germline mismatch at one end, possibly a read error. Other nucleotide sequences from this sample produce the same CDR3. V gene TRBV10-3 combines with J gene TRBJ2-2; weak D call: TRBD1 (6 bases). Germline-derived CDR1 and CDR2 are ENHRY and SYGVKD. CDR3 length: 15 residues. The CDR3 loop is CAISGTGQNTGELFF. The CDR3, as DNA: TGTGCCATCAGTGGAACAGGGCAAAACACCGGGGAGCTGTTCTTT.

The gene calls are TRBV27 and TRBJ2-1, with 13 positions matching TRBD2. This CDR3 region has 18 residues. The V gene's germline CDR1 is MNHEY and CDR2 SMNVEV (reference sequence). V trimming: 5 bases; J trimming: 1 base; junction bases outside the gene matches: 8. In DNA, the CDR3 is TGTGCCAGCAGTCAAAGGACTAGCGGGAGAGGTTCCTACAATGAGCAGTTCTTC. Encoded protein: CASSQRTSGRGSYNEQFF.

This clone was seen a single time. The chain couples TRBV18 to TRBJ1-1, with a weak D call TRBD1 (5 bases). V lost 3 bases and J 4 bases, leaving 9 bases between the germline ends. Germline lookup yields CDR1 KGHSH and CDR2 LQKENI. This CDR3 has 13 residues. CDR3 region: CASSPAGPTEAFF. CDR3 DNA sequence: TGTGCCAGCTCACCCGCAGGGCCCACTGAAGCTTTCTTT.

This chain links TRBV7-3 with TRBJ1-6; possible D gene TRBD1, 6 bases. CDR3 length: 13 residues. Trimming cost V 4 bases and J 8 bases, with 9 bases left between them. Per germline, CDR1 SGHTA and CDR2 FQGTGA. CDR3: CASSSQGDSPLHF. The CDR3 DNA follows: TGTGCCAGCAGCTCACAGGGTGATTCACCCCTCCACTTT.